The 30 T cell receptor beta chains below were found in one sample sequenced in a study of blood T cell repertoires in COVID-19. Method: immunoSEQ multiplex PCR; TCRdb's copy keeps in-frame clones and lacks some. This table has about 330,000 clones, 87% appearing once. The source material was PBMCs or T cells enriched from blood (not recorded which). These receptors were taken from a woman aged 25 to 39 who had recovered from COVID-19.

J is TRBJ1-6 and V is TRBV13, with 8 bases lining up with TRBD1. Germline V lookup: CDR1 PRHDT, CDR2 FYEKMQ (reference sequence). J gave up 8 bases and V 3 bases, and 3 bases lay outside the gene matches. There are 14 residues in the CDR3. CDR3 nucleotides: TGTGCCAGCAGCTTGACAGGGGCGGATTCACCCCTCCACTTT. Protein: CASSLTGADSPLHF.

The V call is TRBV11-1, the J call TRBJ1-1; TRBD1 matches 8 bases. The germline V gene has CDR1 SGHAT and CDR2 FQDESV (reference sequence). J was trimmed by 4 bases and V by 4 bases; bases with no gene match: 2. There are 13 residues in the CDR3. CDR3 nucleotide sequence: TGTGCCAGCAGCTCCGACAGGGGCACTGAAGCTTTCTTT. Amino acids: CASSSDRGTEAFF. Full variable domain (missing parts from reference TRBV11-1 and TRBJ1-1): EAEVAQSPRYKITEKSQAVAFWCDPISGHATLYWYRQILGQGPELLVQFQDESVVDDSQLPKDRFSAERLKGVDSTLKIQPAELGDSAMYLCASSSDRGTEAFFGQGTRLTVV.

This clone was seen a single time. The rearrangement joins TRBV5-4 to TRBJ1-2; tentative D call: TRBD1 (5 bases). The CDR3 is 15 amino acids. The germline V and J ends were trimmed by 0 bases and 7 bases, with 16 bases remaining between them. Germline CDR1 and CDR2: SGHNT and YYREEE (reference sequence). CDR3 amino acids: CASSLEHVQVGGYTF. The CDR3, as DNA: TGTGCCAGCAGCTTGGAGCATGTACAGGTCGGTGGCTACACCTTC.

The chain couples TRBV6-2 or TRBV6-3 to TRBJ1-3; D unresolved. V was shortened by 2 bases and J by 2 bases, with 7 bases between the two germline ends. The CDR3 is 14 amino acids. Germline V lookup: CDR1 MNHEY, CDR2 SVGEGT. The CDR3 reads CASSYLPAGNTIYF. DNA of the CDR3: TGTGCCAGCAGTTACCTTCCAGCTGGAAACACCATATATTTT.

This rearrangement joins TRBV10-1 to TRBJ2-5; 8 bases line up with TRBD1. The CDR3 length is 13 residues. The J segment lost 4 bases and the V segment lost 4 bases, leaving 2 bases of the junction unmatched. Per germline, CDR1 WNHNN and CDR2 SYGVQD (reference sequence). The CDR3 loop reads CASSGTGRETQYF. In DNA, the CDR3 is TGCGCCAGCAGTGGGACAGGGCGAGAGACCCAGTACTTC.

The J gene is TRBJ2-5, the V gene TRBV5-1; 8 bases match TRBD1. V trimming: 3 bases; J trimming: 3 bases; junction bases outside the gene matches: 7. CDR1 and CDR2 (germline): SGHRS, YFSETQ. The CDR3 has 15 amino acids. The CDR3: CASSWNDRGEETQYF. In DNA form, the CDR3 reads TGCGCCAGCAGCTGGAATGACAGGGGCGAAGAGACCCAGTACTTC.

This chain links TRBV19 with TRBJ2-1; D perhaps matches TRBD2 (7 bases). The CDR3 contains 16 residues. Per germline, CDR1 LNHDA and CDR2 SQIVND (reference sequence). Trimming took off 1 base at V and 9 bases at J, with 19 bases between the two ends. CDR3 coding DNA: TGTGCCAGTAGTATAGGTGGGGGGGGCCTCCGTGTTGAGCAGTTCTTC. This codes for CASSIGGGGLRVEQFF.

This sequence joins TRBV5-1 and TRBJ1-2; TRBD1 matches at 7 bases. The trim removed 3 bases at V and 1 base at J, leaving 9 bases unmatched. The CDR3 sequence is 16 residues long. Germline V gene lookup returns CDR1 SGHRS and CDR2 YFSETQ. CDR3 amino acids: CASSSRTGTVNYGYTF. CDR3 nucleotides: TGCGCCAGCAGCTCACGTACCGGGACAGTTAACTATGGCTACACCTTC.

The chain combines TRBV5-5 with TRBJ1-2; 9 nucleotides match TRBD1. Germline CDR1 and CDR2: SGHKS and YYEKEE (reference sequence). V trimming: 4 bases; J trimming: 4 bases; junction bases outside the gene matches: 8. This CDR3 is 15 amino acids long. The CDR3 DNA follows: TGTGCCAGCAGCCCCGGGACAGGGAATGTCTATGGCTACACCTTC. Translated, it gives CASSPGTGNVYGYTF.

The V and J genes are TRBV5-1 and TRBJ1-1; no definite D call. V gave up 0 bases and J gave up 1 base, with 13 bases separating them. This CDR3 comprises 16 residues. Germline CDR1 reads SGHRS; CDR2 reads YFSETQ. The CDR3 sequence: CASSLAGVRGNTEAFF. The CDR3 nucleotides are TGCGCCAGCAGCTTGGCCGGAGTGCGCGGGAACACTGAAGCTTTCTTT.

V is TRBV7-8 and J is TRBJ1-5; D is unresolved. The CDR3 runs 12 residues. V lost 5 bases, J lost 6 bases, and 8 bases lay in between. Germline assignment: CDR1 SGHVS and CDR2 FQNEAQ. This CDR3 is CASSLTGQPQHF. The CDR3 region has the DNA TGTGCCAGCAGCCTCACGGGTCAGCCCCAGCATTTT. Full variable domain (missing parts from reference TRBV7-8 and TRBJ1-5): GAGVSQSPRYKVAKRGQDVALRCDPISGHVSLFWYQQALGQGPEFLTYFQNEAQLDKSGLPSDRFFAERPEGSVSTLKIQRTQQEDSAVYLCASSLTGQPQHFGDGTRLSIL.

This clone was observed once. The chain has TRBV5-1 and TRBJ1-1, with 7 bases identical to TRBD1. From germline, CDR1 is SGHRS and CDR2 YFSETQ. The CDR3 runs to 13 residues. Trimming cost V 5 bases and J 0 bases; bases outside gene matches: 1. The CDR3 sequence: CASRGTVNTEAFF. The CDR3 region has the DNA TGCGCCAGCAGAGGGACAGTGAACACTGAAGCTTTCTTT.

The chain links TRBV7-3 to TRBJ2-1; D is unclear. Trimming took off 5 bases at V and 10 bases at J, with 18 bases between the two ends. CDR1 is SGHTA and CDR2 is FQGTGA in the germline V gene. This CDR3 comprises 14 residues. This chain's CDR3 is CASSPQSGQNEQFF. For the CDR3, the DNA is TGTGCCAGCAGCCCCCAGAGTGGGCAGAACGAGCAGTTCTTC.

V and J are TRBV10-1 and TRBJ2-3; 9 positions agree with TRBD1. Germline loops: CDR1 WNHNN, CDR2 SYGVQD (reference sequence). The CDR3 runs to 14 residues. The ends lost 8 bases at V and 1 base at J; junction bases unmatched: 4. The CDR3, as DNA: TGCGCCAGCCTTGACAGGGGGGGCACAGATACGCAGTATTTT. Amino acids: CASLDRGGTDTQYF.

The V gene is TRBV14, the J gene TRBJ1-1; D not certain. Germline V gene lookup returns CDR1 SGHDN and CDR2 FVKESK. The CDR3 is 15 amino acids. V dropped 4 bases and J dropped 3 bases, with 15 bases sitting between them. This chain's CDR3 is CASSRPAAGDTEAFF. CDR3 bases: TGTGCCAGCAGCCGACCGGCGGCCGGGGACACTGAAGCTTTCTTT.

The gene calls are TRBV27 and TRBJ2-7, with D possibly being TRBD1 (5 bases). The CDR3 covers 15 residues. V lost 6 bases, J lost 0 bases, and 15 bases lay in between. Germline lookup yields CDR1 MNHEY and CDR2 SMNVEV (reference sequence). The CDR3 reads CASSRHRTNSYEQYF. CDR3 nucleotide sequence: TGTGCCAGCAGCCGCCACAGGACGAACTCCTACGAGCAGTACTTC.

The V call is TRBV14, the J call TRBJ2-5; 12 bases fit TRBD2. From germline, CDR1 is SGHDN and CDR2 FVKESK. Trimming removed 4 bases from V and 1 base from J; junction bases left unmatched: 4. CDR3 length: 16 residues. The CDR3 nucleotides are TGTGCCAGCAGCCCTAGACTAGCGGGGGCCCAAGAGACCCAGTACTTC. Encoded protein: CASSPRLAGAQETQYF.

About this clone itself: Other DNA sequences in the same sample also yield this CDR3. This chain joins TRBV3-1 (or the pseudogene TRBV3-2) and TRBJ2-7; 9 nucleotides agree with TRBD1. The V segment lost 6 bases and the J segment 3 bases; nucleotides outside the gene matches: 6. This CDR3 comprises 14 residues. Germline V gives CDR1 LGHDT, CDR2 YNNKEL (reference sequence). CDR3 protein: CASSHTGQGYEQYF. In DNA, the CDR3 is TGTGCCAGCAGTCATACGGGACAGGGCTACGAGCAGTACTTC.

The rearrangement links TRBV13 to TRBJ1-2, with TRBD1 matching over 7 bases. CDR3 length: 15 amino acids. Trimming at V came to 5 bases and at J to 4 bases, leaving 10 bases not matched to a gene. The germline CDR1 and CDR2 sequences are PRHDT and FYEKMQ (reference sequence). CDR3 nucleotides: TGTGCCAGCAGCATACGCGACAGGGACCTCTATGGCTACACCTTC. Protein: CASSIRDRDLYGYTF.

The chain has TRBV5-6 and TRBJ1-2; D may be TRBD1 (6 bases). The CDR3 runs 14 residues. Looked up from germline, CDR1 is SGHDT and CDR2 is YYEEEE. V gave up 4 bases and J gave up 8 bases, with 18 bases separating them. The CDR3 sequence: CASSVGRDIQGYTF. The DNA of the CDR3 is TGTGCCAGCAGCGTGGGCCGGGACATCCAAGGCTACACCTTC.

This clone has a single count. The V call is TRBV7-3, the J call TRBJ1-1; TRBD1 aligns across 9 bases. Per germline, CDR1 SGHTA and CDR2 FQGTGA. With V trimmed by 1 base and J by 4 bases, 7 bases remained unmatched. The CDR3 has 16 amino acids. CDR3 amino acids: CASSLRPPGQGTEAFF. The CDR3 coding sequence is TGTGCCAGCAGCTTAAGACCACCGGGACAGGGCACTGAAGCTTTCTTT.

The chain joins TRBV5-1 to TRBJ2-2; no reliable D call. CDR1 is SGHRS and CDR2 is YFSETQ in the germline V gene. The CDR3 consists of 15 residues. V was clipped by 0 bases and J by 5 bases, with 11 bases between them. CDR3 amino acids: CASSLAAVQTGELFF. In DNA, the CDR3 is TGCGCCAGCAGCTTGGCCGCGGTTCAAACCGGGGAGCTGTTTTTT.

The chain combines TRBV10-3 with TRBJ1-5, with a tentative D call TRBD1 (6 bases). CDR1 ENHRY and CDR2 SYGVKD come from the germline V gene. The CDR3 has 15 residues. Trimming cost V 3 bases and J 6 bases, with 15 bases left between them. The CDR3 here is CAISEGQGFGQPQHF. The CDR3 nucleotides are TGTGCCATCAGTGAAGGTCAGGGGTTCGGTCAGCCCCAGCATTTT.

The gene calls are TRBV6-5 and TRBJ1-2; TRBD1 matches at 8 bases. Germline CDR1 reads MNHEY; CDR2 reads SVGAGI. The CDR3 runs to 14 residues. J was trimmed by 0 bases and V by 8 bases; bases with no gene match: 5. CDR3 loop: CASVGDRTNYGYTF. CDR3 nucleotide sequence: TGTGCCAGCGTGGGGGACAGGACTAACTATGGCTACACCTTC.

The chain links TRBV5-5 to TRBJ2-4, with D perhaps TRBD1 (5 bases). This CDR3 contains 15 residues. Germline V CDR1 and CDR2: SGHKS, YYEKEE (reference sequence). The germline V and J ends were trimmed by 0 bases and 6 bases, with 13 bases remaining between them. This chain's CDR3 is CASSLDRNQGNIQYF. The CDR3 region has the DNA TGTGCCAGCAGCTTGGACAGGAACCAGGGAAACATTCAGTACTTC. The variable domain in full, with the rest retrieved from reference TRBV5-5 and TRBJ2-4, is DAGVTQSPTHLIKTRGQQVTLRCSPISGHKSVSWYQQVLGQGPQFIFQYYEKEERGRGNFPDRFSARQFPNYSSELNVNALLLGDSALYLCASSLDRNQGNIQYFGAGTRLSVL.

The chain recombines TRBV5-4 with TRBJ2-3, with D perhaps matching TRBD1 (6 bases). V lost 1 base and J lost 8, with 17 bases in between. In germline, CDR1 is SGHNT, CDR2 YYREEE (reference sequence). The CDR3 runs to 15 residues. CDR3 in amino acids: CASSLWQTGLATQYF. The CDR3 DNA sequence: TGTGCCAGCAGCTTGTGGCAGACAGGTCTTGCTACGCAGTATTTT.

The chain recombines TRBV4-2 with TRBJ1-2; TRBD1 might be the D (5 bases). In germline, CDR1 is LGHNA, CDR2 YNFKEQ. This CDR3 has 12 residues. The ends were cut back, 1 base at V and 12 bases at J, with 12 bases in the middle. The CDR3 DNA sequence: TGTGCCAGCAGCCAAGGAACAGGTACCGACACCTTC. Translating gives CASSQGTGTDTF.

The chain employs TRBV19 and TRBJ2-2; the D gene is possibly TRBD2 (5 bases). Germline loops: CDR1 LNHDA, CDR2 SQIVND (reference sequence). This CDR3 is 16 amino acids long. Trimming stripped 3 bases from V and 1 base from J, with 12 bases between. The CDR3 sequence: CASSMWSRGNTGELFF. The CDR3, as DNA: TGTGCCAGTAGTATGTGGTCCCGGGGGAACACCGGGGAGCTGTTTTTT.

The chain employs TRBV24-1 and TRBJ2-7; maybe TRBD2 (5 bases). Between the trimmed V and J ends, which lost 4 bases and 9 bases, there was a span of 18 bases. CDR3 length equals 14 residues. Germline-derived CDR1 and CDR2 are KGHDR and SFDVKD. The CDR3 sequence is CATSEPPEVAGQYF. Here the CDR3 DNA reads TGTGCCACCAGTGAACCCCCTGAAGTTGCGGGGCAGTACTTC.

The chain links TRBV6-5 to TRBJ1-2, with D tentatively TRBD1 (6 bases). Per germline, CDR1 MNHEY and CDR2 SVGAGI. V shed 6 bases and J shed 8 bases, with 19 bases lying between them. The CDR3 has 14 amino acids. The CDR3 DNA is TGTGCCAGCAGCGCTATTGACAGGACGGACGGCTACACCTTC. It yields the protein CASSAIDRTDGYTF.